This T cell receptor (beta chain) was observed in a study of blood T cell repertoires in COVID-19. Study-level background: Whether acute or convalescent, the COVID-19 samples came from the United States, Italy and Spain. From T cells, B-cell-depleted T cells, or PBMCs came the material, which was cDNA or gDNA.

V lost 6 bases, J lost 3 bases, and 9 bases stayed unmatched. CDR3 size: 15 residues. Germline lookup yields CDR1 SGDLS and CDR2 YYNGEE. Authors' analysis steps: Cell counts per sample came from amplifying reference gene primers. TCRdb's copy holds only in-frame clones and misses some; the assay was immunoSEQ multiplex PCR. The DNA gave D and trimming, while V, J and clone size come from that table. In the table there are 200,000 to 250,000 clones, about 89% of which are singletons. The sequencing sample was made of peripheral blood. This chain connects TRBV9 to TRBJ2-7, with 10 bases matching TRBD1. This sequence was found in a woman aged 55-69 years who had recovered from COVID-19. The CDR3 nucleotides read TGTGCCAGCACCCCCGGGACAGGGGTGTTCTACGAGCAGTACTTC. Amino acid sequence: CASTPGTGVFYEQYF.